The clone carrying this T cell receptor (beta chain) was counted between two and nine times. Its antigen is not identified. The germline gives CDR1 SGHAT, CDR2 FQNNGV. The V segment lost 0 bases and the J segment 2 bases; nucleotides outside the gene matches: 6. The CDR3 is 18 amino acids. This sample stems from a study of CD4 T cell repertoires in COVID-19. Study findings and constraints: Several top expanded SARS-CoV-2-reactive clonotypes were shared by two or three memory subsets.

No culture step preceded sequencing of the ex vivo isolated memory T cells. Using immunoSEQ multiplex PCR, the repertoire was profiled, and TCRdb retains in-frame clones only, with some absent. The sample lists over 75,000 clones; 83% were seen once. Sequences were derived from CD4+ T cells from peripheral blood, sampled after recovery from COVID-19. The receptor comes from a human donor who had COVID-19. The rearrangement links TRBV11-2 to TRBJ1-5, with TRBD1 matching 11 bases. The CDR3 region has the DNA TGTGCCAGCAGCTTAGATAAGGGACAGGGGGAAGGCAATCAGCCCCAGCATTTT. It codes for CASSLDKGQGEGNQPQHF. The full variable domain, rest sourced from reference TRBV11-2 and TRBJ1-5, is EAGVAQSPRYKIIEKRQSVAFWCNPISGHATLYWYQQILGQGPKLLIQFQNNGVVDDSQLPKDRFSAERLKGVDSTLKIQPAKLEDSAVYLCASSLDKGQGEGNQPQHFGDGTRLSIL.